This T cell receptor (beta chain) was captured by sequencing in a study of shared clonotypes between healthy human individuals. V was shortened by 6 bases and J by 2 bases, with 10 bases between the two germline ends. The germline V gene has CDR1 KGHSH and CDR2 LQKENI. The CDR3 runs to 14 residues. This clone is a singleton in its sample. Different DNA sequences within this sample yield the same CDR3. The healthy adult donors were HIV-negative and reported no recent acute infections or vaccinations. It was on ten immunoSEQ deep assay plates that unsorted PBMC DNA was sequenced. Clones were sequenced by immunoSEQ multiplex PCR, and TCRdb holds only the in-frame ones, with some missing. The data hold fewer than 600,000 clones, with around 77% observed a single time.

This TCR came from a woman aged 40 to 49 in good health. Some clones in this sample may be carry-over from other donors' samples. This chain uses TRBV18 with TRBJ1-4; no reliable D call. The sequenced sample consisted of PBMCs. The CDR3 loop reads CASSPGGTNEKLFF. DNA for the CDR3: TGTGCCAGCTCCCCGGGAGGGACTAATGAAAAACTGTTTTTT.